These T cell receptor beta chains were read from a single sample in a study of T cell responses to AZD1222 COVID-19 vaccine. TCRdb keeps only in-frame clones here, not all; method: immunoSEQ multiplex PCR. This table holds over 40,000 clones, 83% found once. Sequencing used peripheral blood, obtained on day 0 of AZD1222 vaccination. The receptors here all came from an adult in good health. Each CDR3 is given with its conserved first and last residue. The D gene is left open where the match is weak. Size values are once, few and many counts, or a class for expanded clones, and some rows have none.

j_call v_call d_call clone_size cdr3_aa cdr3_nt
TRBJ2-2 TRBV28 TRBD2 - CASSPAAGVRGELFF TGTGCCAGCAGCCCGGCAGCGGGAGTGCGCGGGGAGCTGTTTTTT
TRBJ2-1 TRBV11-2 TRBD2 once CASSSGTSGNNEQFF TGTGCCAGCAGCTCCGGGACTAGCGGCAACAATGAGCAGTTCTTC
TRBJ1-6 TRBV9 TRBD1 few CASSGGTGGAYGSPLHF TGTGCCAGCAGCGGTGGGACAGGGGGCGCTTATGGTTCACCCCTCCACTTT
TRBJ2-1 TRBV2 TRBD2 - CASRPGLATNEQFF TGTGCCAGCAGGCCGGGACTAGCGACCAATGAGCAGTTCTTC
TRBJ1-3 TRBV7-3 TRBD1 - CASSLDRGTGNTIYF TGTGCCAGCAGTCTCGACAGGGGGACTGGAAACACCATATATTTT
TRBJ1-2 TRBV5-5 - - CASSLEGRGSYGYTF TGTGCCAGCAGCTTGGAGGGTCGGGGGAGCTATGGCTACACCTTC
TRBJ2-3 TRBV9 - few CASTLGGSADTQYF TGTGCCAGCACCTTAGGGGGGAGCGCAGATACGCAGTATTTT
TRBJ2-1 TRBV5-6 TRBD1 - CASSLGQGAFNEQFF TGTGCCAGCAGCTTGGGACAGGGGGCGTTCAATGAGCAGTTCTTC
TRBJ2-1 TRBV9 - - CASSVEGTMYNEQFF TGTGCCAGCAGCGTAGAAGGGACAATGTACAATGAGCAGTTCTTC
TRBJ1-6 TRBV3-1/TRBV3-2 - - CASRRQYNSPLHF TGTGCCAGCAGGCGACAGTATAATTCACCCCTCCACTTT
TRBJ2-2 TRBV6-5 - - CASRQGSLNTGELFF TGTGCCAGCCGTCAGGGGTCTCTCAACACCGGGGAGCTGTTTTTT
TRBJ1-6 TRBV30 - - CAWSVQSGYNSPLHF TGTGCCTGGAGTGTACAGTCAGGGTATAATTCACCCCTCCACTTT
TRBJ2-3 TRBV5-1 - - CASSLEGQIPDTQYF TGCGCCAGCAGCTTGGAAGGACAGATTCCGGATACGCAGTATTTT
TRBJ1-1 TRBV30 - - CAWSQSSEAFF TGTGCCTGGAGTCAGTCCTCTGAAGCTTTCTTT
TRBJ2-3 TRBV20-1 - - CSASRMPLFSTDTQYF TGCAGTGCTAGTAGGATGCCCCTCTTTAGCACAGATACGCAGTATTTT
TRBJ2-5 TRBV6-2/TRBV6-3 - - CASSSPGEIASNF TGTGCCAGCAGTTCCCCAGGCGAGATCGCCTCGAACTTC
TRBJ2-7 TRBV3-1/TRBV3-2 - - CASSPIQGTYEQYF TGTGCCAGCAGCCCAATTCAAGGGACCTACGAGCAGTACTTC
TRBJ2-2 TRBV9 - - CASTTNIGANTGELFF TGTGCCAGCACCACCAACATTGGGGCTAACACCGGGGAGCTGTTTTTT
TRBJ2-7 TRBV28 TRBD1 once CASRTGREQYF TGTGCCAGCAGGACAGGGAGAGAGCAGTACTTC
TRBJ1-1 TRBV5-1 - - CASSPQTGNTEAFF TGCGCCAGCAGCCCACAAACGGGGAACACTGAAGCTTTCTTT
TRBJ2-5 TRBV3-1/TRBV3-2 - - CASSSSETQYF TGTGCCAGCAGCTCAAGCGAGACCCAGTACTTC
TRBJ2-7 TRBV10-3 - many CAISRTLEFYEQYF TGTGCCATCAGTCGGACTCTTGAATTCTACGAGCAGTACTTC
TRBJ1-5 TRBV2 - once CASSDYDSNQPQHF TGTGCCAGCAGTGACTATGACAGCAATCAGCCCCAGCATTTT
TRBJ2-5 TRBV5-1 - - CASSLEGNGETQYF TGCGCCAGCAGCTTGGAAGGGAACGGGGAGACCCAGTACTTC
TRBJ2-2 TRBV7-3 TRBD2 - CASSLKSGGLSTGELFF TGTGCCAGCAGCTTAAAAAGCGGGGGGCTAAGCACCGGGGAGCTGTTTTTT
TRBJ2-3 TRBV4-1 TRBD2 - CASSQGLAGGQDTQYF TGCGCCAGCAGCCAAGGACTAGCGGGGGGGCAAGATACGCAGTATTTT
TRBJ1-6 TRBV7-2 TRBD1 - CASSSPGQSLNSPLHF TGTGCCAGCAGCTCACCGGGACAGAGCCTTAATTCACCCCTCCACTTT